Given below is one T cell receptor (beta chain) in context. Source study methods: From reference gene primer amplification, estimates of nucleated cell counts were derived. Generated by immunoSEQ multiplex PCR, the TCRdb table keeps only in-frame clones and is missing some. V, J and clone size reflect that table, while D and trimming were determined from the DNA. The table has roughly 280,000 clones, about nine tenths seen once. From germline, CDR1 is LNHDA and CDR2 SQIVND (reference sequence). The ends were cut back, 7 bases at V and 2 bases at J, with 15 bases in the middle. This CDR3 is 15 amino acids long. The data belong to a study of blood T cell repertoires in COVID-19. Study in general: Sites in the United States, Italy and Spain provided acute and convalescent COVID-19 samples. The analysed material was cDNA or gDNA that came from T cells, B-cell-depleted T cells, or PBMCs.

The chain joins TRBV19 to TRBJ2-1; D is perhaps TRBD2 (7 bases). The sequence was obtained from a man aged 45 to 65 with acute or convalescent COVID-19. The material sequenced was peripheral blood. CDR3 coding DNA: TGTGCCAGTAACGTTGGGGGGGGCGCCTACAATGAGCAGTTCTTC. It specifies CASNVGGGAYNEQFF.